A selection of T cell receptor beta chains follows, all from one sample in a study of OX40 agonist ivuxolimab in advanced cancers. Only in-frame clones appear in the TCRdb table, and some are missing; sequencing was by immunoSEQ multiplex PCR. This sample has under 95,000 clones, with more than 75% found just once. This sample comprised CD4+ or CD8+ T cells sorted from blood, obtained in a trial of the OX40 agonist ivuxolimab. The receptors derive from an adult with an advanced solid tumor such as melanoma, head and neck, liver or kidney cancer. CDR3s include the opening cysteine and the closing phenylalanine or tryptophan. D genes are given only for firm matches. The listing skips clone size in some rows; elsewhere it reads once, few, many or a size class.

v_gene	d_gene	j_gene	abundance	CDR3nt	CDR3aa
TRBV2	-	TRBJ2-7	-	TGTGCCAGCAGTCGGGACACTATTTCCTACGAGCAGTACTTC	CASSRDTISYEQYF
TRBV2	-	TRBJ1-2	few	TGTGCCAGCACATCCAGGGTTTATGGCTACACCTTC	CASTSRVYGYTF
TRBV7-9	-	TRBJ1-4	-	TGTGCCAGCAGCCGAATGACAGCAACTAATGAAAAACTGTTTTTT	CASSRMTATNEKLFF
TRBV4-2	-	TRBJ2-1	-	TGTGCCAGCAGCCAAGGACTAGCCTACAATGAGCAGTTCTTC	CASSQGLAYNEQFF
TRBV25-1	-	TRBJ2-2	-	TGTGCCAGCAGCCCCCGGACCGCCACCGGGGAGCTGTTTTTT	CASSPRTATGELFF
TRBV9	-	TRBJ2-1	-	TGTGCCAGCAGCCCGAACAATGAGCAGTTCTTC	CASSPNNEQFF
TRBV7-2	-	TRBJ2-3	-	TGTGCCAGCAGCGTCAGGGGTTCGACAGATACGCAGTATTTT	CASSVRGSTDTQYF
TRBV15	TRBD2	TRBJ2-3	-	TGTGCCACCAGCAGAGGGGCCCGGGAGGGCCCAGATACGCAGTATTTT	CATSRGAREGPDTQYF
TRBV19	-	TRBJ2-1	-	TGTGCCAGTAGTATTCGGCGGGACTCCTACAATGAGCAGTTCTTC	CASSIRRDSYNEQFF
TRBV2	-	TRBJ2-7	-	TGTGCCAGCAGTGAATTGGGTCTTCAGGTGACCTACGAGCAGTACTTC	CASSELGLQVTYEQYF
TRBV6-1	TRBD1	TRBJ2-7	-	TGTGCCAGCAGTAAGACCGGGACAGGGGCCTACGAGCAGTACTTC	CASSKTGTGAYEQYF
TRBV6-6	-	TRBJ1-2	-	TGTGCCAGCAGTTACGGGACCGATTATGGCTACACCTTC	CASSYGTDYGYTF
TRBV7-9	-	TRBJ2-5	-	TGTGCCAGCAGCTTAAACCCGGGGACCTCCCAGGTGTGGGAGCAGTACTTC	CASSLNPGTSQVWEQYF
TRBV4-1	-	TRBJ2-5	-	TGCGCCAGCAGCCAAGACAGCGTAAGGACGGAGACCCAGTACTTC	CASSQDSVRTETQYF
TRBV28	-	TRBJ1-5	few	TGTGCCAGCAGTTCCCCGGGGTTCAGCAATCAGCCCCAGCATTTT	CASSSPGFSNQPQHF
TRBV6-6	TRBD1	TRBJ1-2	few	TGTGCCAGCAGCAAAGCGACAGGGGATGATGGCTACACCTTC	CASSKATGDDGYTF
TRBV6-6	-	TRBJ1-1	-	TGTGCCCTTCTCCGGGGGGCGAACACTGAAGCTTTCTTT	CALLRGANTEAFF
TRBV27	-	TRBJ1-4	-	TGTGCCAGCAGTTTCGCAGGACGGATGTCGGAAAAACTGTTTTTT	CASSFAGRMSEKLFF
TRBV10-3	TRBD1	TRBJ2-2	-	TGTGCCATCAGGACAGGGGGTACCGGGGAGCTGTTTTTT	CAIRTGGTGELFF
TRBV28	TRBD2	TRBJ2-7	-	TGTGCCAGCACCCGACTAGCGGGAGGGCCGGACGAGCAGTACTTC	CASTRLAGGPDEQYF
TRBV28	-	TRBJ1-2	once	TGTGCCAGCAGTTTTCCAGGGGTGAACTATGGCTACACCTTC	CASSFPGVNYGYTF
TRBV5-1	-	TRBJ2-7	-	TGCGCCAGCAGCTGGACTTATGGAGACTACGAGCAGTACTTC	CASSWTYGDYEQYF
TRBV5-8	TRBD2	TRBJ2-1	-	TGTGCCAGCAGCTCCTATGGGGGAGGGTACAATGAGCAGTTCTTC	CASSSYGGGYNEQFF
TRBV6-6	-	TRBJ1-1	once	TGTGCCAGCAGTGCGCCAGGTAAGGAGGCTTTCTTT	CASSAPGKEAFF
TRBV14	TRBD1	TRBJ1-6	-	TGTGCCAGCAGCCAAGAAGGGACAGGGATATCACCCCTCCACTTT	CASSQEGTGISPLHF
TRBV10-3	-	TRBJ1-2	-	TGTGCCATCAGTGAGTCCCAATTAGGAGGCGAGATTAACTATGGCTACACCTTC	CAISESQLGGEINYGYTF
TRBV19	-	TRBJ1-5	-	TGTGCCAGTAGTACCGCGCGGGCTCAGCCCCAGCATTTT	CASSTARAQPQHF
TRBV11-2	-	TRBJ2-5	-	TGTGCCAGCAGCTTAGGAGGGGGTAAACAAGAGACCCAGTACTTC	CASSLGGGKQETQYF
TRBV15	TRBD2	TRBJ2-7	-	TGTGCCACCAGCAGATGGAGCGGGAGGGCCTACGAGCAGTACTTC	CATSRWSGRAYEQYF
TRBV6-5	TRBD2	TRBJ2-7	once	TGTGCCAGCAGTAGGGCTAGCGGGAGTTACGAGCAGTACTTC	CASSRASGSYEQYF
TRBV9	-	TRBJ2-4	-	TGTGCCAGCAGCGTAGGAACACAGGTAGCCAAAAACATTCAGTACTTC	CASSVGTQVAKNIQYF
TRBV28	-	TRBJ1-2	-	TGTGCCAGCAGTTTCAACACACTTGGAGGCTACACCTTC	CASSFNTLGGYTF
TRBV19	-	TRBJ2-7	once	TGTGCCAGTAGTATGGCAGGGAACTACGAGCAGTACTTC	CASSMAGNYEQYF
TRBV5-1	-	TRBJ2-7	-	TGCGCCAGCAGCTTCGACAATGAGGCCTACGAGCAGTACTTC	CASSFDNEAYEQYF
TRBV7-6	TRBD2	TRBJ2-3	-	TGTGCCAGCAGCTTAGGGCTAGCGGTACTCACAGATACGCAGTATTTT	CASSLGLAVLTDTQYF
TRBV5-1	-	TRBJ2-6	-	TGCGCCAGCAGGGGTGCACCGGTTATCTCTGGGGCCAACGTCCTGACTTTC	CASRGAPVISGANVLTF
TRBV28	TRBD1	TRBJ2-4	-	TGTGCCAGCAGTAGGCAGGGGGTGGACATTCAGTACTTC	CASSRQGVDIQYF
TRBV15	-	TRBJ2-7	-	TGTGCCACCAGCAGAGATCGTACCCCCCCTACCTACGAGCAGTACTTC	CATSRDRTPPTYEQYF
TRBV5-6	-	TRBJ2-3	-	TGTGCCAGCAGTCGGACATCCACAGATACGCAGTATTTT	CASSRTSTDTQYF
TRBV21-1	-	TRBJ1-1	-	TGTGCCAGCAGCAAAGGGACTGAGAACACTGAAGCTTTCTTT	CASSKGTENTEAFF
TRBV27	-	TRBJ2-1	-	TGTGCCAGCAGTGTAGCGAACATCGGGAACAATGAGCAGTTCTTC	CASSVANIGNNEQFF
TRBV21-1	-	TRBJ2-5	-	TGTGCCAGCAGCAAAGGCCAAGGGGGTCGTGCTGATTGCTGTCAGTACTTC	CASSKGQGGRADCCQYF
TRBV7-2	TRBD1	TRBJ2-2	-	TGTGCCAGCAGCGCCGGGACAGTGAACACCGGGGAGCTGTTTTTT	CASSAGTVNTGELFF
TRBV6-5	-	TRBJ2-1	-	TGTGCCAGCAGTTACTCAGCCCACCCTCGCAATGAGCAGTTCTTC	CASSYSAHPRNEQFF
TRBV7-2	TRBD2	TRBJ2-2	-	TGTGCCAGCAGCTTAGGCGGGGGGATGACCGGGGAGCTGTTTTTT	CASSLGGGMTGELFF
TRBV11-2	-	TRBJ1-1	-	TGTGCCAGCAGCTTCCTGGTCGGAGGTAATGAAGCTTTCTTT	CASSFLVGGNEAFF
TRBV6-1	TRBD1	TRBJ2-3	-	TGTGCCAGCAGCGGGACAGGGGGCGCGGTAGATACGCAGTATTTT	CASSGTGGAVDTQYF
TRBV7-2	TRBD2	TRBJ2-1	-	TGTGCCAGCAGGCCGATAGCGGGAGGGTCCTACAATGAGCAGTTCTTC	CASRPIAGGSYNEQFF
TRBV11-2	TRBD2	TRBJ2-1	-	TGTGCCAGCAGCTTAGACCTAGCGGGAGTTATCGACGATGAGCAGTTCTTC	CASSLDLAGVIDDEQFF
TRBV18	TRBD1	TRBJ1-3	once	TGTGCCAGCTCACCATTGACAGGGGATTTAGGAAACACCATATATTTT	CASSPLTGDLGNTIYF
TRBV10-1	-	TRBJ2-2	-	TGCGCCAGCAGTGGGGGTAGCGCCGGGGAGCTGTTTTTT	CASSGGSAGELFF
TRBV27	-	TRBJ2-1	-	TGTGCCAGCAGTATATCATCAGGGTCTCGGTCCTACAATGAGCAGTTCTTC	CASSISSGSRSYNEQFF
TRBV15	TRBD2	TRBJ2-5	-	TGTGCCACCAGCAGGGGACCCGGGACTAGGGAGACCCAGTACTTC	CATSRGPGTRETQYF
TRBV18	TRBD2	TRBJ2-2	-	TGTGCCAGCTCACAACGACTAGCGGGAAGAACCGGGGAGCTGTTTTTT	CASSQRLAGRTGELFF
TRBV11-2	-	TRBJ2-3	-	TGTGCCAGCAGCTTAAGGATGGACCGAACAGATACGCAGTATTTT	CASSLRMDRTDTQYF
TRBV6-1	TRBD1	TRBJ2-7	-	TGTGCCAGCAGAGCCTGGGACAGCTCCTACGAGCAGTACTTC	CASRAWDSSYEQYF
TRBV28	-	TRBJ1-5	few	TGTGCCAGCAGTTTTTTACGGGATTATCAGCCCCAGCATTTT	CASSFLRDYQPQHF
TRBV5-1	-	TRBJ2-7	-	TGCGCCAGCAGCCCTTTAGCAGATCCGTACGAGCAGTACTTC	CASSPLADPYEQYF
TRBV5-1	TRBD2	TRBJ2-7	many	TGCGCCAGCAGCGCTTGGGGAGCGGGAGAGCTTCCCCGCTCCTACGAGCAGTACTTC	CASSAWGAGELPRSYEQYF
TRBV4-1	-	TRBJ2-7	-	TGCGCCAGCAGCTATCCGGCAGGCAACTACGAGCAGTACTTC	CASSYPAGNYEQYF